This paragraph reports one T cell receptor (beta chain). Its specificity is not known. Repertoires were generated with immunoSEQ multiplex PCR, while TCRdb's copy carries only in-frame clones and drops some. The sample consists of about 75,000 clones, 75% to 90% of them appearing once. The data belong to a study of OX40 agonist ivuxolimab in advanced cancers. Deletions cut 4 bases from V and 0 bases from J, with 7 bases between. Germline CDR1 SNHLY, CDR2 FYNNEI. The length of the CDR3 is 14 residues. Study outcomes and limitations: Specificity for antigen went undetermined in the expanded peripheral T cells.

Autoimmune disease history or systemic immunosuppression was exclusionary. The chain recombines TRBV2 with TRBJ1-5; D gene unclear. This clonotype was sampled from an adult with an advanced solid tumor such as melanoma, head and neck, liver or kidney cancer. The specimen was CD4+ or CD8+ T cells sorted from blood, collected in a trial of the OX40 agonist ivuxolimab. The CDR3 loop is CASSGSYSNQPQHF. CDR3 in DNA: TGTGCCAGCAGTGGTTCTTATAGCAATCAGCCCCAGCATTTT. The variable domain in full, with the rest retrieved from reference TRBV2 and TRBJ1-5, is EPEVTQTPSHQVTQMGQEVILRCVPISNHLYFYWYRQILGQKVEFLVSFYNNEISEKSEIFDDQFSVERPDGSNFTLKIRSTKLEDSAMYFCASSGSYSNQPQHFGDGTRLSIL.